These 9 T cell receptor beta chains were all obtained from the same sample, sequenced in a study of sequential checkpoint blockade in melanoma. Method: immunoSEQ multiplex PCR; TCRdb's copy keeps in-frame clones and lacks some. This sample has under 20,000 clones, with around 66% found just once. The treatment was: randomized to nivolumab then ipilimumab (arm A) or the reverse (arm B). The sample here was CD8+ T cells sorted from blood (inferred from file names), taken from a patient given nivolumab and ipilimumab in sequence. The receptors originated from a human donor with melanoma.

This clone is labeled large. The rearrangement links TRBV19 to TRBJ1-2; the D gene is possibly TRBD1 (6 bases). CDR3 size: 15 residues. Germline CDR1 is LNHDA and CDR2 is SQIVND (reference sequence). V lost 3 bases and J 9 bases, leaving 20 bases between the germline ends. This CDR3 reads CASSMGDTVSASYTF. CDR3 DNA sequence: TGTGCCAGTAGTATGGGGGACACGGTCTCCGCTAGCTACACCTTC.

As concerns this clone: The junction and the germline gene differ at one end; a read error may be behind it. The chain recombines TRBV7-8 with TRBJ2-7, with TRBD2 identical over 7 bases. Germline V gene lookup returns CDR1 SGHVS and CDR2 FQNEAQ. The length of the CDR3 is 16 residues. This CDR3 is CARSPLGPSGDFEQYF. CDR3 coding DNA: TGTGCCCGCAGCCCACTAGGGCCCAGCGGGGACTTCGAGCAGTACTTC.

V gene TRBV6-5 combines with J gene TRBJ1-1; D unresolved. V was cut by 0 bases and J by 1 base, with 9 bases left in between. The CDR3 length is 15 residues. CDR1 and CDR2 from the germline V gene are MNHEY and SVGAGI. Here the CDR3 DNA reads TGTGCCAGCAGTTACTCGAGTAATAAGAACACTGAAGCTTTCTTT. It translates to CASSYSSNKNTEAFF.

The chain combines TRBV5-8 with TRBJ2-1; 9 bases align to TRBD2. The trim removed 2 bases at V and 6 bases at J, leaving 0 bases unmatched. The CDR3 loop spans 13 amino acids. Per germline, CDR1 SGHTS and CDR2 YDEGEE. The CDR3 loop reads CASSLLAGNEQFF. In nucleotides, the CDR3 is TGTGCCAGCAGCTTACTAGCGGGCAATGAGCAGTTCTTC.

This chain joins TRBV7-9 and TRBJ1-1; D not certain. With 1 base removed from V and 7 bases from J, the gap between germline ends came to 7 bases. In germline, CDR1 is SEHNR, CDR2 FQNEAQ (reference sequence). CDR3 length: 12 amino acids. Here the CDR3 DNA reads TGTGCCAGCAGCTTAGTGTCGGTTGAAGCTTTCTTT. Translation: CASSLVSVEAFF.

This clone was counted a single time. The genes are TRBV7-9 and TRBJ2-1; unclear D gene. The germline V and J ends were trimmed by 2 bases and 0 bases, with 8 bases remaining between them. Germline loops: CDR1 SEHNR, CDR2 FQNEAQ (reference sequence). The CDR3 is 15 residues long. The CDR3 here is CASSLTRYSYNEQFF. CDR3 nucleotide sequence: TGTGCCAGCAGCTTAACGCGGTACTCCTACAATGAGCAGTTCTTC.

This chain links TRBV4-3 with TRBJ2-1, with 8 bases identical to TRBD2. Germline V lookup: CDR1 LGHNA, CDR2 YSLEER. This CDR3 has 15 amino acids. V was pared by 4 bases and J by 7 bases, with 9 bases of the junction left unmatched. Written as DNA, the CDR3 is TGCGCCAGCAGCCCCTGGGAACGGGGGGGAAATGAGCAGTTCTTC. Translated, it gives CASSPWERGGNEQFF.

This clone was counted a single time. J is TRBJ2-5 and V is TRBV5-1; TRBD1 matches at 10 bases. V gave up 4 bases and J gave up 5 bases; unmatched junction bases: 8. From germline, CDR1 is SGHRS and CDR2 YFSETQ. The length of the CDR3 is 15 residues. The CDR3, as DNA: TGCGCCAGCAGCCTAGACAGGGGGCGCAGTGAGACCCAGTACTTC. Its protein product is CASSLDRGRSETQYF.

The CDR3 sequence: CASSAGGEKLFF. Written as DNA, the CDR3 is TGTGCCAGCAGCGCGGGAGGGGAAAAACTGTTTTTT. This chain uses TRBV9 with TRBJ1-4; no definite D call. The V and J ends lost 3 bases and 8 bases respectively, with 8 bases between them. Per germline, CDR1 SGDLS and CDR2 YYNGEE. The CDR3 contains 12 residues. Variable domain in full (rest from reference TRBV9 and TRBJ1-4): DSGVTQTPKHLITATGQRVTLRCSPRSGDLSVYWYQQSLDQGLQFLIQYYNGEERAKGNILERFSAQQFPDLHSELNLSSLELGDSALYFCASSAGGEKLFFGSGTQLSVL.